Below, 4 T cell receptor beta chains from the same sample are listed, as sequenced in a study. TCRdb reprocessed the 5' RACE reads with MiXCR, giving one entry per CDR3 protein. The table lists roughly 69,000 distinct CDR3 sequences, approximately 23% of them singletons, with about 3% in the top ten. Specimen: memory CD4+ T cells sorted from a lymph node. Subset given: memory CD4+ T cells, CD4+CD45RO+CD25-. These receptor sequences come from a female donor with breast cancer.

V gene TRBV4-3 combines with J gene TRBJ2-1; no definite D call. The germline V gene has CDR1 LGHNA and CDR2 YSLEER. The CDR3 sequence is 17 residues long. The V gene lost 1 base and the J gene lost 0 bases, with 13 bases spanning the gap. The CDR3 nucleotides are TGCGCCAGCAGCCAAGGGATTTCTGGCGGCTCCTACAATGAGCAGTTCTTC. Protein: CASSQGISGGSYNEQFF.

The chain carries TRBV7-2 and TRBJ2-2; weak D call: TRBD2 (6 bases). The germline gives CDR1 SGHTA, CDR2 FQGNSA. V was cut by 5 bases and J by 2 bases, with 24 bases left in between. The CDR3 loop spans 19 amino acids. CDR3: CASSRRWWGGTGNTGELFF. CDR3 DNA sequence: TGTGCCAGCAGCCGCCGGTGGTGGGGCGGGACGGGAAACACCGGGGAGCTGTTTTTT.

Turning to this clonotype: Sequence at one end of the junction differs from germline and may be a read error. V gene TRBV20-1 combines with J gene TRBJ2-7; unclear D gene. The CDR3 covers 13 residues. CDR1 and CDR2 from the germline V gene are DFQATT and SNEGSKA (reference sequence). The CDR3 loop is CSVRPSALSEQYF. CDR3 DNA: TGCAGTGTTAGACCCTCTGCTTTGTCCGAGCAGTACTTC.

V and J are TRBV5-1 and TRBJ1-2; 7 bases map to TRBD1. J lost 0 bases, V lost 0 bases, and 5 bases had no gene match. This CDR3 comprises 16 residues. Germline lookup yields CDR1 SGHRS and CDR2 YFSETQ. CDR3 bases: TGCGCCAGCAGCTTGGAAGTGACAGGGCCTAACTATGGCTACACCTTC. It encodes CASSLEVTGPNYGYTF.